This paragraph reports one TCR beta chain. V was pared by 5 bases and J by 5 bases, with 13 bases between. Germline V gene lookup returns CDR1 ENHRY and CDR2 SYGVKD. The CDR3 covers 13 residues. In the original workflow: Scientists estimated how many nucleated cells there were by amplifying reference gene primers. Repertoires were generated with immunoSEQ multiplex PCR, while TCRdb's copy carries only in-frame clones and drops some. V and J calls and clone size are those listed in that table; D and trimming were worked out from the DNA. The sample includes over 150,000 clones, about 80% seen only once; the top ten take roughly 29%. This sample is part of a study of blood T cell repertoires in COVID-19. As for the study in general: The samples span acute and convalescent COVID-19 from the United States, Italy and Spain. Nucleic acid was either cDNA or gDNA, and it came from T cells, B-cell-depleted T cells, or PBMCs.

The J gene is TRBJ2-7, the V gene TRBV10-3; tentatively, D is TRBD2 (6 bases). This receptor was taken from a woman aged 55-70 years with acute or convalescent COVID-19. Material for sequencing was peripheral blood. The CDR3 loop reads CAISPGGGDEQYV. In DNA, the CDR3 is TGTGCCATCAGTCCCGGGGGAGGCGACGAGCAGTACGTC.